The present T cell receptor beta chain was sequenced within a study of beta chain features in type 1 diabetes. Study-level background: Examination spanned about 99 million sorted cells from all samples. Notes on the study in general: Naive, central memory and Treg TCRB repertoires appeared more alike in patients than in healthy donors. Type 1 diabetes patients had TCRB CDR3s that were shorter (moderately but significantly so) in all four CD4+ subsets. VDJ junctions from patients with type 1 diabetes contained fewer insertions and more deletions.

CDR1 and CDR2 from the germline V gene are SQVTM and ANQGSEA. With 5 bases removed from V and 5 bases from J, the gap between germline ends came to 20 bases. There are 15 residues in the CDR3. In this sample, this clone turned up a few times. The antigen remains unidentified. Since all of the isolated RNA was reverse transcribed, expressed TCRB transcripts were what got sequenced. Only in-frame clones appear in the TCRdb table, and some are missing; sequencing was by immunoSEQ multiplex PCR. Of 100,000 to 150,000 clones listed, approximately 15% are singletons. This sequence joins TRBV29-1 and TRBJ2-3, with D unclear. This clonotype was obtained from a man between 18 and 29 years old with type 1 diabetes. Sample: central memory CD4+ T cells from blood. The CDR3 is CSVPLRNHTIDTQYF. The CDR3 DNA is TGCAGCGTTCCTCTGAGGAACCACACAATAGATACGCAGTATTTT.